Here is one TCR beta chain with its context. This sample is drawn from a study of blood T cell repertoires in COVID-19. The wider study: Researchers got acute and convalescent COVID-19 samples from the United States, Italy and Spain. Sources were T cells, B-cell-depleted T cells, or PBMCs; the material itself was cDNA or gDNA.

The J segment lost 5 bases and the V segment lost 5 bases, leaving 4 bases of the junction unmatched. The germline CDR1 and CDR2 sequences are MDHEN and SYDVKM. This CDR3 spans 15 amino acids. Authors' data handling: Reference gene primer amplification yielded estimated nucleated cell counts. Generated by immunoSEQ multiplex PCR, the TCRdb table keeps only in-frame clones and is missing some. Clonal size and the V and J genes are those of that table, whereas D and trimming came from the DNA. The sample consists of about 260,000 clones, about four fifths of them appearing once. The sample was peripheral blood. V and J are TRBV28 and TRBJ2-1; 12 nucleotides line up with TRBD2. The origin of this receptor is a woman between 50 and 59 years old who had recovered from COVID-19. The CDR3 loop reads CASSGLAGGHNEQFF. The CDR3, as DNA: TGTGCCAGCAGTGGTCTAGCGGGAGGGCACAATGAGCAGTTCTTC.